Each of the 21 T cell receptor beta chains below was sequenced from the same sample in a study of T cell repertoires in cytomegalovirus infection. MiXCR, run by TCRdb on the reads, gives a single entry per CDR3 protein. The sample shows around 230,000 distinct CDR3 sequences, around 40% of them seen only once. What these receptors recognize is not known. Sequencing used CD8+ T cells from cultured PBMCs, obtained from culture after CMV antigen stimulation. The receptors shown here come from a human donor in good health (CMV status not recorded). Some clones in this sample may be carry-over from other donors' samples.

This clonotype was counted between two and nine times. The genes are TRBV5-6 and TRBJ1-1, with TRBD1 as a possible D gene (6 bases). Germline CDR1 SGHDT, CDR2 YYEEEE. The CDR3 sequence is 13 residues long. Trimming removed 4 bases from V and 8 bases from J, with 15 bases in between. The CDR3 region has the DNA TGTGCCAGCAGCCTATACAACAGGGAAGAAGCTTTCTTT. Amino acid sequence: CASSLYNREEAFF.

The sample holds a few counts of this clonotype. The chain has TRBV12-3 or TRBV12-4 and TRBJ1-6, with 11 nucleotides matching TRBD1. The ends lost 5 bases at V and 10 bases at J; junction bases unmatched: 7. The CDR3 is made up of 15 amino acids. This chain's CDR3 is CASSPTGTGGSPLHF. Here the CDR3 DNA reads TGTGCCAGCAGTCCAACCGGGACAGGGGGATCACCCCTCCACTTT.

This chain joins TRBV7-6 and TRBJ2-7; no definite D call. The germline V and J ends were trimmed by 1 base and 0 bases, with 7 bases remaining between them. Germline CDR1 SGHVS, CDR2 FNYEAQ. The CDR3 loop spans 14 amino acids. CDR3 DNA sequence: TGTGCCAGCAGCTTAGTGAGGAGCTCCTACGAGCAGTACTTC. Translation gives CASSLVRSSYEQYF.

Only a few counts were recorded for this clonotype. A junction boundary mismatches the germline segment, possibly from a read error. J is TRBJ1-6 and V is TRBV2; perhaps TRBD1 as D (6 bases). Germline assignment: CDR1 SNHLY and CDR2 FYNNEI. The CDR3 is made up of 16 amino acids. The CDR3: CASSEGLTGTHSPLHF. The DNA of the CDR3 is TGTGCCAGCAGCGAAGGCCTTACAGGGACTCATTCACCCCTCCACTTT.

The rearrangement joins TRBV4-1 to TRBJ2-3; possibly TRBD1 or TRBD2 for D (6 bases each). The germline CDR1 and CDR2 sequences are MGHRA and YSYEKL. Trimming stripped 2 bases from V and 0 bases from J, with 12 bases between. This CDR3 is built from 16 residues. CDR3 nucleotides: TGCGCCAGCAGCCAACGAGGGGGGACTAGCACAGATACGCAGTATTTT. Translated, it gives CASSQRGGTSTDTQYF.

The table lists this clonotype with many counts. The chain recombines TRBV7-2 with TRBJ2-2; D gene ambiguous. The length of the CDR3 is 15 residues. CDR1 is SGHTA, CDR2 FQGNSA, per germline. The germline V and J ends were trimmed by 1 base and 4 bases, with 10 bases remaining between them. CDR3 in amino acids: CASSLDGPPTGELFF. As DNA, the CDR3 is TGTGCCAGCAGCTTAGACGGGCCCCCCACCGGGGAGCTGTTTTTT.

The gene calls are TRBV9 and TRBJ2-1; no clear D. This CDR3 spans 12 amino acids. V was trimmed by 3 bases and J by 10 bases, leaving 11 bases between them. Germline V gene lookup returns CDR1 SGDLS and CDR2 YYNGEE. For the CDR3, the DNA is TGTGCCAGCAGCGGCCTAGTCTCCGAGCAGTTCTTC. Translation gives CASSGLVSEQFF.

The rearrangement links TRBV12-3 or TRBV12-4 to TRBJ1-5; D call uncertain. Trimming stripped 6 bases from V and 6 bases from J, with 12 bases between. The CDR3 spans 13 residues. CDR3 residues: CASSPLGSQPQHF. CDR3 in DNA: TGTGCCAGCAGCCCTTTGGGAAGTCAGCCCCAGCATTTT.

The rearrangement links TRBV6-8 to TRBJ1-4, with D uncertain. The CDR3 is 11 residues long. From germline, CDR1 is MNHGY and CDR2 SAAAGT. Trimming took off 10 bases at V and 7 bases at J, with 10 bases between the two ends. The CDR3 here is CATTSGEKLFF. Here the CDR3 DNA reads TGTGCCACCACTTCGGGTGAAAAACTGTTTTTT.

V is TRBV27 and J is TRBJ2-5, with D possibly matching TRBD2 (7 bases). Trimming removed 3 bases from V and 5 bases from J, with 13 bases in between. Germline V CDR1 and CDR2: MNHEY, SMNVEV (reference sequence). This CDR3 region has 14 residues. CDR3 region: CASSFRGGGETQYF. CDR3 nucleotides: TGTGCCAGCAGTTTCCGGGGCGGGGGCGAGACCCAGTACTTC.

J is TRBJ2-6 and V is TRBV11-3; perhaps TRBD2 as D (5 bases). Trimming cost V 0 bases and J 1 base, with 10 bases left between them. The CDR3 runs 17 residues. Germline values: CDR1 SGHNT, CDR2 YENEEA. CDR3 nucleotide sequence: TGTGCCAGCAGCTTAGATCACGGAGGTTCTGGGGCCAACGTCCTGACTTTC. Its translation is CASSLDHGGSGANVLTF.

Ten or more counts support this clonotype. The chain has TRBV7-8 and TRBJ2-7; tentatively, D is TRBD1 (6 bases). The CDR3 is 15 amino acids. The V gene's germline CDR1 is SGHVS and CDR2 FQNEAQ. The V end was cut by 3 bases, the J end by 2 bases, with 14 bases between. The CDR3 nucleotides read TGTGCCAGCAGCTTCCACCGACAGGATGCCTACGAGCAGTACTTC. This codes for CASSFHRQDAYEQYF.

The J gene is TRBJ1-2, the V gene TRBV12-3 or TRBV12-4, with 9 bases that match TRBD1. J was trimmed by 3 bases and V by 5 bases; bases with no gene match: 4. This CDR3 is 14 amino acids long. CDR3 in amino acids: CASSGTGKDYGYTF. DNA of the CDR3: TGTGCCAGCAGTGGGACAGGGAAGGACTATGGCTACACCTTC.

CDR3 region: CASSYLSRTSGVSYEQYF. CDR3 nucleotides: TGTGCCAGCAGTTACCTATCTCGGACTAGCGGGGTTTCCTACGAGCAGTACTTC. The V call is TRBV6-6, the J call TRBJ2-7, with 12 positions matching TRBD2. The CDR3 covers 18 residues. J gave up 1 base and V 2 bases, and 9 bases lay outside the gene matches. Germline V gene data show CDR1 as MNHNY and CDR2 as SVGAGI (reference sequence).

A few counts support this clonotype. V gene TRBV6-1 combines with J gene TRBJ2-7; 8 bases fit TRBD1. CDR1 is MNHNS and CDR2 is SASEGT in the germline V gene. The J segment lost 2 bases and the V segment lost 2 bases, leaving 5 bases of the junction unmatched. The CDR3 runs 15 residues. CDR3 bases: TGTGCCAGCAGTGAATTGCAGGGGGCGACCTACGAGCAGTACTTC. Translated, it gives CASSELQGATYEQYF.

This clonotype was counted a few times. This chain links TRBV4-2 with TRBJ2-1; TRBD2 matches 7 bases. This CDR3 spans 15 amino acids. V was pared by 0 bases and J by 7 bases, with 6 bases of the junction left unmatched. The germline gives CDR1 LGHNA, CDR2 YNFKEQ. This CDR3 is CASSQDGGTGNEQFF. DNA for the CDR3: TGTGCCAGCAGCCAAGACGGGGGGACCGGAAATGAGCAGTTCTTC.

This rearrangement joins TRBV7-9 to TRBJ1-1; 11 bases are a match to TRBD1. The germline V gene has CDR1 SEHNR and CDR2 FQNEAQ (reference sequence). The CDR3 is 16 amino acids. The junction had 9 bases not matched to a gene; V was cut back by 4 bases and J by 5 bases. This chain's CDR3 is CASSSPGTGGATEAFF. CDR3 DNA: TGTGCCAGCAGCTCGCCCGGGACAGGGGGAGCGACTGAAGCTTTCTTT.

In this sample, this clonotype turned up a few times. The chain recombines TRBV7-2 with TRBJ2-5, with D possibly being TRBD2 (6 bases). V shed 3 bases and J shed 5 bases, with 13 bases lying between them. Germline-derived CDR1 and CDR2 are SGHTA and FQGNSA. This CDR3 has 14 amino acids. The CDR3 here is CASSFGTPRETQYF. CDR3 nucleotides: TGTGCCAGCAGCTTCGGGACTCCAAGGGAGACCCAGTACTTC.

The V and J genes are TRBV3-1 and TRBJ2-1; TRBD1 matches 12 bases. The germline V gene has CDR1 LGHDT and CDR2 YNNKEL (reference sequence). The CDR3 consists of 16 residues. Losses at the gene ends were 4 bases for V and 10 bases for J; bases not matched to a gene: 11. CDR3 nucleotides: TGTGCCAGCAGCCCTGCGGGACAGGGGGCTTCGGGAGAGCAGTTCTTC. It encodes CASSPAGQGASGEQFF.

The chain recombines TRBV6-8 with TRBJ2-7; 7 nucleotides agree with TRBD1. The J segment lost 3 bases and the V segment lost 3 bases, leaving 14 bases of the junction unmatched. Germline V lookup: CDR1 MNHGY, CDR2 SAAAGT. The CDR3 runs 17 residues. CDR3 DNA sequence: TGTGCCAGCAGTTATTGGCAGGGGGAAAATCGGTTCTACGAGCAGTACTTC. It yields the protein CASSYWQGENRFYEQYF.

The chain is built from TRBV13 and TRBJ2-3; 10 positions agree with TRBD2. The germline V gene has CDR1 PRHDT and CDR2 FYEKMQ (reference sequence). Losses at the gene ends were 8 bases for V and 3 bases for J; bases not matched to a gene: 11. CDR3 length: 16 residues. CDR3 nucleotide sequence: TGTGCCAGCGCGGAAGACGGGACTAGCGAAACAGATACGCAGTATTTT. Protein sequence: CASAEDGTSETDTQYF.